The text below deals with one TCR beta chain. Antigen unknown. This sample stems from a study of cytomegalovirus exposure and HLA in healthy donors. Trimming took 6 bases from V and 2 from J; bases not matched to a gene: 12. From germline, CDR1 is SNHLY and CDR2 FYNNEI. The CDR3 is 17 amino acids. PCR amplification relied on 60 Vbeta primers (plus 13 Jbeta primers). Original methodology: In a later analysis, of tens of millions of unique beta chains, some 10 million appeared in at least two donors. Profiling relied on immunoSEQ multiplex PCR, and the TCRdb table lists in-frame clones only, not all of them. V and J calls and clone size are those listed in that table; D and trimming were worked out from the DNA. Here the sample spans 150,000 to 200,000 clones, 70% to 80% being singletons. The study's findings and limits: Researchers reported from a later analysis that most CMV-associated TCR beta chains appeared HLA-restricted. Of the V segments, some could not be distinguished, including TRBV6-2 and TRBV6-3, and were excluded. Associated with cytomegalovirus, according to the listing, were some 180 TCR beta chains.

The receptor comes from a woman in her thirties in good health and CMV-seropositive. The genes are TRBV2 and TRBJ1-5, with 8 nucleotides matching TRBD1. Sequencing was carried out using PBMCs. DNA of the CDR3: TGTGCCAGCAGCCCTAGGCACAGGGGGAATGGCAATCAGCCCCAGCATTTT. Residues: CASSPRHRGNGNQPQHF.